Here is one T cell receptor beta chain with its context. The data were taken from a study of blood T cell repertoires in COVID-19. As for the study in general: T cells, B-cell-depleted T cells, or PBMCs supplied cDNA or gDNA.

This table comes from immunoSEQ multiplex PCR, and its TCRdb copy is limited to in-frame clones, with some not included. Among under 200,000 clones listed, approximately 88% were seen once. Recovered participants had two consecutive negative NP/OP PCR tests, healthcare professional clearance, or symptom resolution. Trimming pared 1 base from V and 0 bases from J, leaving 13 bases between. Germline-derived CDR1 and CDR2 are SGHKS and YYEKEE (reference sequence). This CDR3 has 17 residues. This rearrangement joins TRBV5-5 to TRBJ2-2; D possibly corresponds to TRBD1 (6 bases). Specimen: PBMCs or T cells enriched from blood (not recorded which). The TCR sequence derives from a woman aged 60-70 years who had recovered from COVID-19. The CDR3 region has the DNA TGTGCCAGCAGCTTGTGGTTTGGACAGACGAACACCGGGGAGCTGTTTTTT. Protein product: CASSLWFGQTNTGELFF.